This T cell receptor (beta chain) was sequenced in a study of T cell repertoires in cytomegalovirus infection. Across the study: Recently identified HLA-C-restricted CMV epitopes and well-studied HLA-B-restricted CMV epitopes were used by the study.

Germline loops: CDR1 KGHDR, CDR2 SFDVKD. The V gene end was trimmed by 5 bases and the J gene end by 6 bases; junction bases not matched to a gene: 5. The length of the CDR3 is 14 residues. Points on this clonotype: Its target is unknown.

A single record per CDR3 protein comes from TCRdb applying MiXCR to the reads. Altogether approximately 120,000 distinct CDR3 sequences are present, roughly 32% being singletons, with the ten largest covering 45% to 65%. Sequences were derived from CD8+ T cells from cultured PBMCs, sampled from culture after CMV antigen stimulation. The gene calls are TRBV24-1 and TRBJ1-4, with TRBD1 matching 7 bases. The source of this sequence is a human donor in good health (CMV status not recorded). Some clones in this sample may be carry-over from other donors' samples. The CDR3 loop is CATSAEGGDEKLFF. The CDR3 nucleotides are TGTGCCACCAGTGCTGAAGGGGGCGATGAAAAACTGTTTTTT.